The 31 T cell receptor beta chains presented below share a single source sample, sequenced in a study of T cell clonality in common variable immunodeficiency. Produced via immunoSEQ multiplex PCR; TCRdb's table is partial and in-frame only. The specimen has approximately 30,000 clones, none found just once. The specimen sequenced was peripheral blood mononuclear cells. These receptors all stem from a person aged 18 to 69 in good health.

Worth noting for this clone: The read ends 3 residues early relative to the CDR3; the germline J gene fills the gap. The J gene is TRBJ2-7, the V gene TRBV7-6; D perhaps matches TRBD1 (5 bases). The CDR3 is made up of 14 amino acids. Germline CDR1 is SGHVS and CDR2 is FNYEAQ. V dropped 0 bases and J dropped 6 bases, with 12 bases sitting between them. CDR3: CASSLARQGSEQYF. The CDR3 DNA, read in part, is TGTGCCAGCAGCTTAGCGCGGCAGGGCTCCGAG.

The table lists this clone with many counts. The read finishes 3 residues shy of the CDR3 end, and the germline J gene is used to complete it. The gene calls are TRBV12-3 or TRBV12-4 and TRBJ1-1; 9 positions agree with TRBD1. This CDR3 is 16 amino acids long. V trimming: 7 bases; J trimming: 0 bases; junction bases outside the gene matches: 9. CDR3 DNA, as far as it was read: TGTGCCAGCATTATCTCCGGGACAGGGATGAACACTGAA. The encoded protein is CASIISGTGMNTE. The entire CDR3 protein reads CASIISGTGMNTEAFF.

This clone was counted ten times or more. Coverage ceases 3 residues before the CDR3 finishes, and the germline J gene fills in the end. V is TRBV7-9 and J is TRBJ1-5, with unresolved D. The CDR3 loop spans 13 amino acids. Germline V CDR1 and CDR2: SEHNR, FQNEAQ (reference sequence). V lost 1 base and J lost 4, with 5 bases in between. Here the CDR3 reads CASSLDGNQPQHF. The CDR3 bases that were read are TGTGCCAGCAGCTTAGACGGTAATCAGCCC.

This clone came up many times. The read is 3 residues too short to cover the CDR3 end, so that end is filled in from the germline J gene. J is TRBJ2-2 and V is TRBV12-3 or TRBV12-4, with D perhaps matching TRBD2 (5 bases). This CDR3 contains 15 residues. V lost 6 bases to trimming and J lost 7 bases, with 18 bases between them. The part of the CDR3 DNA that was read is TGTGCCAGCAGCCCGCTTACTAGTTATTTCGGGGAG. As protein: CASSPLTSYFGE. The whole CDR3 protein reads CASSPLTSYFGELFF.

This clone came up many times. The read finishes 3 residues shy of the CDR3 end, and the germline J gene is used to complete it. The chain recombines TRBV11-3 with TRBJ1-6, with a weak D call TRBD1 (5 bases). CDR1 SGHNT and CDR2 YENEEA come from the germline V gene. Trimming cost V 5 bases and J 7 bases, with 12 bases left between them. The CDR3 totals 14 residues. The CDR3 sequence: CASSPGGKNSPLHF. The sequenced CDR3 bases are TGTGCCAGCAGCCCGGGGGGGAAGAATTCACCC.

This clone has ten or more counts. One end of the junction fails to match germline, which may point to a read error. The CDR3 end is not reached by the read, which stops 3 residues before it; the germline J gene fills it in. Other DNA sequences from this sample encode an identical CDR3 as well. V and J are TRBV5-4 and TRBJ1-3; D not certain. Per the germline V gene, CDR1 is SGHNT and CDR2 is YYREEE (reference sequence). CDR3 length equals 14 residues. The CDR3 protein is CASSLRGGGNTIYF. The CDR3 bases that were read are TGTGCCAGCAGCTTGCGGGGAGGTGGAAACACA.

This clone was recorded at least ten times. The CDR3 end lies 3 residues beyond the end of the read and is filled in from the germline J gene. The chain recombines TRBV5-1 with TRBJ2-1; 7 positions match TRBD2. CDR3 length: 15 residues. Trimming cost V 1 base and J 8 bases; bases outside gene matches: 9. CDR1 is SGHRS, CDR2 YFSETQ, per germline. The DNA read from the CDR3 is TGCGCCAGCAGCTTGTCGGCGGGAGTCATCTATGAG. This sequence encodes CASSLSAGVIYE. Given in full, the CDR3 is CASSLSAGVIYEQFF.

Concerning this clone: With a far larger clone one base away, a read error is the likely cause. The observed sequence ends 3 residues before the CDR3 terminus, with the missing tail filled in from the germline J gene. The rearrangement links TRBV7-9 to TRBJ2-7; 8 bases match TRBD1. With V trimmed by 6 bases and J by 3 bases, 7 bases remained unmatched. Looked up from germline, CDR1 is SEHNR and CDR2 is FQNEAQ (reference sequence). The CDR3 loop spans 14 amino acids. The CDR3 sequence is CASRHRDRNYEQYF. Partial CDR3 DNA: TGTGCCAGCAGGCACCGGGACAGGAACTACGAG.

This clone has at least ten counts. Read coverage stops 3 residues before the CDR3 terminus; the germline J gene supplies the remainder. The chain uses TRBV19 and TRBJ2-6; possible D gene TRBD2, 6 bases. Trimming left V 4 bases short and J 4 bases short, with 17 bases between. Germline V CDR1 and CDR2: LNHDA, SQIVND (reference sequence). This CDR3 contains 17 residues. CDR3 DNA, as far as it was read: TGTGCCAGTAGTACAGTTGGCGCGGGGTTCGGGGCCAACGTC. Translation: CASSTVGAGFGANV. The full CDR3 protein reads CASSTVGAGFGANVLTF.

Ten or more counts support this clone. The CDR3 goes on 3 residues after the read ends, and that part is filled in from the germline J gene. The rearrangement uses TRBV19 and TRBJ1-2; D not resolved. Trimming stripped 0 bases from V and 1 base from J, with 12 bases between. CDR3 length: 16 amino acids. Looked up from germline, CDR1 is LNHDA and CDR2 is SQIVND (reference sequence). CDR3 bases read: TGTGCCAGTAGTATAGATCTGGTCGGCGGTAACTATGGC. Its translation: CASSIDLVGGNYG. The whole CDR3 region reads CASSIDLVGGNYGYTF.

Ten or more counts support this clone. The CDR3 bases that were read are TGCGCCAGCAGTGAGTCTTATGCGGGAGGGCTTGGAAACGAG. Its protein is CASSESYAGGLGNE. The CDR3 as a whole reads CASSESYAGGLGNEQYF. The chain couples TRBV10-1 to TRBJ2-7; 9 nucleotides agree with TRBD2. The DNA ends 3 residues before the CDR3 does, and the rest of the CDR3 is filled in from the germline J gene. The CDR3 length is 17 residues. The junction had 11 bases not matched to a gene; V was cut back by 0 bases and J by 5 bases. Germline-derived CDR1 and CDR2 are WNHNN and SYGVQD (reference sequence).

This clone was observed a handful of times. The read halts 3 residues ahead of the CDR3 end, with the missing end drawn from the germline J gene. The chain uses TRBV10-3 and TRBJ2-7; 7 bases line up with TRBD2. V lost 1 base, J lost 6 bases, and 3 bases stayed unmatched. This CDR3 spans 13 amino acids. CDR1 ENHRY and CDR2 SYGVKD come from the germline V gene. This CDR3 is CAISEWGGAEQYF. Incomplete CDR3 DNA: TGTGCCATCAGTGAGTGGGGAGGGGCCGAG.

In this sample, this clone turned up many times. The CDR3 end is not reached by the read, which stops 3 residues before it; the germline J gene fills it in. The chain recombines TRBV20-1 with TRBJ2-7; 8 bases agree with TRBD2. Germline V CDR1 and CDR2: DFQATT, SNEGSKA (reference sequence). There are 13 residues in the CDR3. Trimming cost V 7 bases and J 0 bases; bases outside gene matches: 5. The sequenced CDR3 bases are TGCAGTGGGGCGGGGGGTCCCTCCTACGAG. Amino acid sequence: CSGAGGPSYE. The whole CDR3 region reads CSGAGGPSYEQYF.

There are many counts of this clone. The sequenced fragment ends 3 residues before the CDR3 boundary, so the rest is inferred from the germline J gene. The chain combines TRBV19 with TRBJ1-2; maybe TRBD1 (6 bases). CDR1 is LNHDA and CDR2 is SQIVND in the germline V gene (reference sequence). Trimming cost V 3 bases and J 7 bases, with 9 bases left between them. This CDR3 contains 12 residues. The CDR3 loop is CASSIDRFGYTF. Incomplete CDR3 DNA: TGTGCCAGTAGTATTGACAGGTTTGGC.

This clone appeared many times. Read data end 3 residues before the CDR3 end; the end is taken from the germline J gene. The gene calls are TRBV4-2 and TRBJ2-1; 16 bases are shared with TRBD2. The germline V gene encodes CDR1 LGHNA and CDR2 YNFKEQ. Trimming removed 3 bases from V and 2 bases from J; junction bases left unmatched: 4. The CDR3 length is 18 residues. CDR3 protein: CASSHPGLAGGPYNEQFF. Partial CDR3 DNA: TGTGCCAGCAGCCACCCGGGACTAGCGGGAGGGCCCTACAATGAG.

This clone rates as medium-sized. Read data end 3 residues before the CDR3 end; the end is taken from the germline J gene. This chain joins TRBV19 and TRBJ2-4; D is perhaps TRBD2 (6 bases). V was clipped by 3 bases and J by 8 bases, with 17 bases between them. Germline values: CDR1 LNHDA, CDR2 SQIVND (reference sequence). The CDR3 has 15 residues. CDR3 sequence: CASSISVDGGDIQYF. Partial CDR3 DNA: TGTGCCAGTAGTATCTCCGTGGACGGCGGGGACATT.

There are a few counts of this clone. Read data end 3 residues before the CDR3 end; the end is taken from the germline J gene. The chain combines TRBV19 with TRBJ1-2; 9 nucleotides align to TRBD1. There are 18 residues in the CDR3. Per the germline V gene, CDR1 is LNHDA and CDR2 is SQIVND (reference sequence). CDR3 protein: CASSSVPQGAPSSYDYTF. CDR3 DNA (partial): TGTGCCAGTAGTTCAGTACCACAGGGGGCGCCTAGCTCCTACGAC. Supplemented by reference TRBV19 and TRBJ1-2, the full variable domain reads DGGITQSPKYLFRKEGQNVTLSCEQNLNHDAMYWYRQDPGQGLRLIYYSQIVNDFQKGDIAEGYSVSREKKESFPLTVTSAQKNPTAFYLCASSSVPQGAPSSYDYTFGSGTRLTVV.

With regard to this clone: The read falls 3 residues short of the CDR3 end, and the missing part is taken from the germline J gene. The rearrangement joins TRBV11-3 to TRBJ2-3; TRBD1 is a possible D gene (6 bases). This CDR3 is 13 amino acids long. In germline, CDR1 is SGHNT, CDR2 YENEEA. The part of the CDR3 DNA that was read is TGTGCCAGCAGCGGGGGCTACAATCAGCCG. Translating it yields CASSGGYNQP. The whole CDR3 protein is CASSGGYNQPQYF.

As for this clone: The sequence runs out 3 residues before the end of the CDR3; the remainder is reconstructed from the germline J gene. Other DNA sequences in the same sample also yield this CDR3. This rearrangement joins TRBV19 to TRBJ2-1, with D possibly TRBD1 on 6 matching bases. Trimming took off 6 bases at V and 3 bases at J, with 9 bases between the two ends. This CDR3 has 13 residues. The germline V gene encodes CDR1 LNHDA and CDR2 SQIVND (reference sequence). CDR3 protein: CASRRGGYNEQFF. The CDR3 bases that were read are TGTGCCAGTAGAAGAGGGGGCTACAATGAG.

To note about this clone: The sequenced fragment ends 3 residues before the CDR3 boundary, so the rest is inferred from the germline J gene. The chain employs TRBV19 and TRBJ2-1, with D tentatively TRBD1 (6 bases). The V gene's germline CDR1 is LNHDA and CDR2 SQIVND (reference sequence). V was clipped by 10 bases and J by 4 bases, with 17 bases between them. This CDR3 spans 14 amino acids. Partial CDR3 DNA: TGTGCCACAAGGGGCAGGGGCTCTTACAATGAG. Encoded protein: CATRGRGSYNE. The full CDR3 is CATRGRGSYNEQFF.

The CDR3 bases that were read are TGTGCCAGCAGCTTCCTAGGTCAGCCC. Its protein product is CASSFLGQP. The full CDR3 sequence reads CASSFLGQPQHF. The chain carries TRBV7-2 and TRBJ1-5; no firm D call. The read is 3 residues too short to cover the CDR3 end, so that end is filled in from the germline J gene. Trimming shortened V by 3 bases and J by 6 bases, and 6 bases separated the two germline ends. CDR3 length: 12 residues. The germline V gene encodes CDR1 SGHTA and CDR2 FQGNSA.

This clone was observed many times. The CDR3 goes on 3 residues after the read ends, and that part is filled in from the germline J gene. The V and J genes are TRBV7-8 and TRBJ2-2, with TRBD1 matching 7 bases. The length of the CDR3 is 16 residues. The germline gives CDR1 SGHVS, CDR2 FQNEAQ. Trimming at V came to 2 bases and at J to 10 bases, leaving 13 bases not matched to a gene. CDR3 sequence reads: CASSLPLTGDLVELFF. Partial CDR3 DNA: TGTGCCAGCAGCTTACCCCTTACAGGGGATCTCGTGGAG.

This clone appeared many times. Coverage ceases 3 residues before the CDR3 finishes, and the germline J gene fills in the end. The chain is built from TRBV20-1 and TRBJ2-1; tentatively, D is TRBD1 (6 bases). V gave up 3 bases and J gave up 2 bases, with 14 bases separating them. CDR1 is DFQATT, CDR2 SNEGSKA, per germline (reference sequence). The CDR3 covers 15 residues. The DNA read from the CDR3 is TGCAGTGCTAGTAAAACAGGGTCTACCTACAATGAG. Amino acids: CSASKTGSTYNE. The whole CDR3 sequence reads CSASKTGSTYNEQFF.

This clone appeared a few times. The read comes to an end 3 residues before the CDR3 does, leaving the germline J gene to fill in the end. The chain is built from TRBV5-6 and TRBJ2-7; 12 bases are a match to TRBD2. The CDR3 sequence is 15 residues long. The J segment lost 6 bases and the V segment lost 2 bases, leaving 6 bases of the junction unmatched. The germline V gene encodes CDR1 SGHDT and CDR2 YYEEEE. CDR3 protein: CASSLGLAGPPEQYF. The part of the CDR3 DNA that was read is TGTGCCAGCAGCTTAGGACTAGCGGGACCCCCCGAG.

This clone was seen at least ten times. The read ends 3 residues shy of where the CDR3 ends; the end is completed using the germline J gene. The gene calls are TRBV6-1 and TRBJ2-7; 9 bases line up with TRBD2. The CDR3 runs 16 residues. CDR1 MNHNS and CDR2 SASEGT come from the germline V gene. Losses at the gene ends were 0 bases for V and 5 bases for J; bases not matched to a gene: 8. Partial CDR3 DNA: TGTGCCAGCAGTGAAGCAAGTAGCGGGAGCGAGAACGAG. This translates into CASSEASSGSENE. In full, the CDR3 is CASSEASSGSENEQYF.

This clone was counted at least ten times. The read terminates 3 residues ahead of where the CDR3 ends, so the germline J gene completes it. The V call is TRBV4-1, the J call TRBJ2-3; TRBD2 is a possible D gene (6 bases). Germline lookup yields CDR1 MGHRA and CDR2 YSYEKL. The CDR3 contains 16 residues. V lost 3 bases and J lost 0, with 13 bases in between. CDR3 region: CASSHGLATSTDTQYF. Partial CDR3 DNA: TGCGCCAGCAGCCATGGTCTAGCGACTAGCACAGATACG.

This clone was picked up many times. The CDR3 end is not reached by the read, which stops 3 residues before it; the germline J gene fills it in. This chain uses TRBV7-2 with TRBJ1-2; 8 bases are shared with TRBD1. From germline, CDR1 is SGHTA and CDR2 FQGNSA. J gave up 1 base and V 5 bases, and 3 bases lay outside the gene matches. CDR3 length: 14 amino acids. The CDR3 bases that were read are TGTGCCAGCAGCGGACAGGGTTTTAACTATGGC. It specifies CASSGQGFNYG. In full, the CDR3 is CASSGQGFNYGYTF.

Concerning this clone: The read is 3 residues too short to cover the CDR3 end, so that end is filled in from the germline J gene. This chain uses TRBV5-1 with TRBJ2-3; 14 bases agree with TRBD2. This CDR3 contains 15 residues. Germline CDR1 is SGHRS and CDR2 is YFSETQ. V was pared by 8 bases and J by 5 bases, with 7 bases of the junction left unmatched. The part of the CDR3 DNA that was read is TGCGCCAGTCAGGGACTAGCGGGAGCGGTAGATACG. The encoded protein is CASQGLAGAVDT. In full, the CDR3 reads CASQGLAGAVDTQYF.

Details on this clone: A much larger clone lies a single base off, so this may be a read error. The read stops 3 residues short of the end of the CDR3; the missing end is completed from the germline J gene. The chain has TRBV7-6 and TRBJ2-2, with a possible D match to TRBD1 (5 bases). This CDR3 has 14 amino acids. Germline V CDR1 and CDR2: SGHVS, FNYEAQ. CDR3 protein: CASSPLSGANVLFF. The CDR3 DNA, read in part, is TGTGCCAGCAGCCCACTTTCTGGGGCCAACGTG.

This clone was counted at least ten times. The missing CDR3 end, 3 residues past where the read stops, is filled in from the germline J gene. This chain joins TRBV7-8 and TRBJ2-3; the match to TRBD2 covers 8 bases. Losses at the gene ends were 1 base for V and 3 bases for J; bases not matched to a gene: 3. CDR3 length: 15 residues. Germline CDR1 reads SGHVS; CDR2 reads FQNEAQ. CDR3 bases read: TGTGCCAGCAGCTTAGGTAGCGGGGATACAGATACG. Translation gives CASSLGSGDTDT. The complete CDR3 protein is CASSLGSGDTDTQYF.

About this clone itself: The CDR3 end is not reached by the read, which stops 3 residues before it; the germline J gene fills it in. This chain connects TRBV20-1 to TRBJ2-7; TRBD2 matches 9 bases. The CDR3 contains 16 residues. The germline CDR1 and CDR2 sequences are DFQATT and SNEGSKA (reference sequence). V lost 1 base and J lost 6; bases outside the gene matches: 13. CDR3 protein: CSARGGGAGGTGEQYF. The part of the CDR3 DNA that was read is TGCAGTGCTAGAGGGGGGGGAGCGGGAGGTACAGGCGAG.